The 5 T cell receptor beta chains given below trace back to one sample, sequenced in a study of technical replicates of blood from a handful of donors. Generated by immunoSEQ multiplex PCR, the TCRdb table keeps only in-frame clones and is missing some. This table holds around 60,000 clones, 80% to 95% found once. The sample was PBMCs. The origin of the receptors is a human donor in good health. Some clones in this sample may be carry-over from other donors' samples.

The J gene is TRBJ2-5, the V gene TRBV5-6, with a possible D match to TRBD1 (5 bases). The germline V and J ends were trimmed by 2 bases and 4 bases, with 12 bases remaining between them. Germline V gene lookup returns CDR1 SGHDT and CDR2 YYEEEE. CDR3 length equals 14 residues. In nucleotides, the CDR3 is TGTGCCAGCAGCTTTTCAGGGATGAGAGAGACCCAGTACTTC. Encoded protein: CASSFSGMRETQYF.

The J gene is TRBJ2-1, the V gene TRBV14; 7 positions agree with TRBD1. The CDR3 is made up of 14 amino acids. The trim removed 8 bases at V and 0 bases at J, leaving 4 bases unmatched. Germline values: CDR1 SGHDN, CDR2 FVKESK. CDR3 region: CASGGQSSYNEQFF. The CDR3 region has the DNA TGTGCCAGCGGGGGACAGAGCTCCTACAATGAGCAGTTCTTC.

The chain links TRBV27 to TRBJ2-1, with 10 bases that match TRBD2. Trimming removed 10 bases from V and 5 bases from J; junction bases left unmatched: 8. Germline V gives CDR1 MNHEY, CDR2 SMNVEV (reference sequence). The length of the CDR3 is 14 residues. CDR3 protein: CATATGTSDNEQFF. The DNA of the CDR3 is TGTGCCACCGCTACCGGGACTAGCGACAATGAGCAGTTCTTC.

This rearrangement joins TRBV11-2 to TRBJ2-2; TRBD1 agrees at 12 bases. Looked up from germline, CDR1 is SGHAT and CDR2 is FQNNGV. CDR3 length: 16 amino acids. The ends lost 1 base at V and 5 bases at J; junction bases unmatched: 2. The CDR3 sequence: CASSLGDRGRTGELFF. The CDR3 region has the DNA TGTGCCAGCAGCTTAGGGGACAGGGGGCGAACCGGGGAGCTGTTTTTT.

Here the CDR3 reads CASSLGGQGRSFSEAFF. CDR3 DNA: TGTGCCAGCAGCTTGGGGGGCCAGGGTCGGTCCTTCTCTGAAGCTTTCTTT. V usage is TRBV5-4 and J usage is TRBJ1-1; D possibly corresponds to TRBD1 (5 bases). Trimming left V 0 bases short and J 6 bases short, with 21 bases between. This CDR3 contains 17 residues. Looked up from germline, CDR1 is SGHNT and CDR2 is YYREEE (reference sequence).